The 16 T cell receptor beta chains below were found in one sample sequenced in a study of blood T cells in healthy people across ages. The authors ran a second PCR of 7 to 11 cycles using a sample-barcoded 5' primer and a J-beta primer mix. MiXCR, applied by TCRdb to the 5' RACE reads, yields one record per CDR3 protein. Of roughly 2 million distinct CDR3 sequences listed, 40% to 55% are singletons. The sample consisted of blood. Source of these receptors: a middle-aged woman in good health.

This clonotype was found once. Written as DNA, the CDR3 is TGTGCCAGCAGCGCAACCAGGGGCAGTAACCTAATTGAAGCTTTCTTT. Residues: CASSATRGSNLIEAFF. J is TRBJ1-1 and V is TRBV7-9, with D possibly TRBD1 on 6 matching bases. Trimming shortened V by 5 bases and J by 7 bases, and 23 bases separated the two germline ends. Germline V gene sequence: CDR1 SEHNR, CDR2 FQNEAQ (reference sequence). CDR3 size: 16 residues.

The chain has TRBV28 and TRBJ2-3, with D perhaps TRBD2 (6 bases). This CDR3 contains 12 residues. Trimming removed 6 bases at V and 4 bases at J, with 8 bases between. Germline CDR1 MDHEN, CDR2 SYDVKM. The CDR3 loop reads CASRTSPDTQYF. CDR3 bases: TGTGCCAGCAGGACTAGTCCAGATACGCAGTATTTT. The whole variable domain, remainder taken from reference TRBV28 and TRBJ2-3, is DVKVTQSSRYLVKRTGEKVFLECVQDMDHENMFWYRQDPGLGLRLIYFSYDVKMKEKGDIPEGYSVSREKKERFSLILESASTNQTSMYLCASRTSPDTQYFGPGTRLTVL.

The rearrangement links TRBV20-1 to TRBJ2-5, with D tentatively TRBD1 or TRBD2 (5 bases each). V dropped 3 bases and J dropped 2 bases, with 16 bases sitting between them. Germline V gives CDR1 DFQATT, CDR2 SNEGSKA (reference sequence). The CDR3 is made up of 15 amino acids. The CDR3 reads CSAREPGPRQETQYF. The CDR3 DNA reads as TGCAGTGCTAGGGAACCGGGACCCCGACAAGAGACCCAGTACTTC.

V usage is TRBV4-1 and J usage is TRBJ2-1; D might be TRBD2 (6 bases). The CDR3 totals 15 residues. The V gene lost 1 base and the J gene lost 6 bases, with 13 bases spanning the gap. Per germline, CDR1 MGHRA and CDR2 YSYEKL. The CDR3, as DNA: TGCGCCAGCAGCCAAGGGGGAGGCCGAACCAATGAGCAGTTCTTC. This encodes CASSQGGGRTNEQFF.

As regards this clonotype: Possible read error: a much larger clone is one base away. This rearrangement joins TRBV7-9 to TRBJ2-5; D is perhaps TRBD2 (5 bases). V lost 5 bases and J lost 4, with 14 bases in between. Per germline, CDR1 SEHNR and CDR2 FQNEAQ (reference sequence). The CDR3 has 14 residues. The CDR3 sequence: CASSVEGIGETQYF. The CDR3 DNA follows: TGTGCCAGCAGCGTAGAGGGCATAGGAGAGACCCAGTACTTC.

This clonotype was seen only a few times. This chain links TRBV3-1 with TRBJ2-5, with D tentatively TRBD1 (6 bases). Trimming stripped 4 bases from V and 3 bases from J, with 15 bases between. There are 15 residues in the CDR3. CDR1 is LGHDT and CDR2 is YNNKEL in the germline V gene (reference sequence). The CDR3 region is CASSPLTGSEETQYF. Written as DNA, the CDR3 is TGTGCCAGCAGCCCCCTGACAGGATCCGAAGAGACCCAGTACTTC.

The V call is TRBV5-1, the J call TRBJ2-3; 7 bases are a match to TRBD1. With 3 bases clipped from V and 0 bases from J, the junction kept 16 bases outside the gene matches. The CDR3 contains 19 residues. CDR1 is SGHRS and CDR2 is YFSETQ in the germline V gene. The DNA for the CDR3 is TGCGCCAGCAGCTATCGTGCAAGGGACAGACTCACTAGCACAGATACGCAGTATTTT. Amino acid sequence: CASSYRARDRLTSTDTQYF.

The CDR3 protein is CASSTGAGAGDTQYF. Here the CDR3 DNA reads TGTGCCAGCAGCACGGGTGCGGGGGCGGGGGATACGCAGTATTTT. This chain uses TRBV7-3 with TRBJ2-3, with D perhaps matching TRBD2 (7 bases). Per germline, CDR1 SGHTA and CDR2 FQGTGA. Trimming took off 5 bases at V and 6 bases at J, with 18 bases between the two ends. This CDR3 is 15 amino acids long.

The genes are TRBV13 and TRBJ1-1; 8 positions match TRBD1. CDR1 and CDR2 (germline): PRHDT, FYEKMQ (reference sequence). The J segment lost 4 bases and the V segment lost 6 bases, leaving 4 bases of the junction unmatched. This CDR3 has 13 amino acids. CDR3 amino acids: CASRTGVSTEAFF. The CDR3 region has the DNA TGTGCCAGCAGGACAGGGGTGAGCACTGAAGCTTTCTTT.

The chain recombines TRBV20-1 with TRBJ2-1, with 8 nucleotides matching TRBD2. V was pared by 2 bases and J by 6 bases, with 6 bases of the junction left unmatched. Germline V CDR1 and CDR2: DFQATT, SNEGSKA (reference sequence). The CDR3 is 14 residues long. DNA for the CDR3: TGCAGTGCTAGAAGCGGGGGTCGCATCAATGAGCAGTTCTTC. Translation: CSARSGGRINEQFF.

The rearrangement links TRBV20-1 to TRBJ2-7; TRBD1 matches at 9 bases. Germline CDR1 DFQATT, CDR2 SNEGSKA (reference sequence). CDR3 length equals 16 residues. Unmatched junction bases numbered 9, after V lost 0 bases and J lost 3 bases. The CDR3 spells CSARDLRTGAYYEQYF. As DNA, the CDR3 is TGCAGTGCTAGAGATCTGCGGACAGGGGCCTACTACGAGCAGTACTTC.

The chain employs TRBV6-6 and TRBJ1-5, with no clear D. The CDR3 is 14 amino acids. In germline, CDR1 is MNHNY, CDR2 SVGAGI (reference sequence). Between the trimmed V and J ends, which lost 2 bases and 0 bases, there was a span of 5 bases. The CDR3 nucleotides read TGTGCCAGCAGTTACACCTCTAGCAATCAGCCCCAGCATTTT. This gives the protein CASSYTSSNQPQHF.

This clonotype was counted a few times. The chain is built from TRBV4-2 and TRBJ2-5; TRBD2 agrees at 7 bases. V lost 0 bases, J lost 4 bases, and 8 bases stayed unmatched. The length of the CDR3 is 16 residues. Germline CDR1 reads LGHNA; CDR2 reads YNFKEQ. The CDR3 DNA is TGTGCCAGCAGCCAAGATGGGGAGGGTTTCCGAGAGACCCAGTACTTC. It translates to CASSQDGEGFRETQYF.

The chain is built from TRBV19 and TRBJ1-5; TRBD1 might be the D (6 bases). The germline gives CDR1 LNHDA, CDR2 SQIVND (reference sequence). V lost 10 bases and J 0 bases, leaving 25 bases between the germline ends. The CDR3 sequence is 18 residues long. CDR3 amino acids: CATKWETGIGNSNQPQHF. In DNA, the CDR3 is TGTGCCACCAAGTGGGAAACAGGGATCGGAAATAGCAATCAGCCCCAGCATTTT.

This clonotype was seen more than once but under ten times. This chain's CDR3 is CASSLAATGGLGETQYF. DNA for the CDR3: TGTGCCAGCAGCTTAGCCGCGACAGGGGGCTTAGGAGAGACCCAGTACTTC. This chain connects TRBV7-2 to TRBJ2-5, with 10 bases that match TRBD1. J was trimmed by 4 bases and V by 0 bases; bases with no gene match: 8. The CDR3 sequence is 17 residues long. Germline V gene data show CDR1 as SGHTA and CDR2 as FQGNSA.

With respect to this clonotype: One end of the junction does not line up with germline, which may come from a read error. V is TRBV2 and J is TRBJ2-7; no definite D call. The CDR3 has 12 amino acids. Germline loops: CDR1 SNHLY, CDR2 FYNNEI. CDR3 protein: CASGEVGPEQYF. The CDR3 bases are TGTGCCAGCGGTGAAGTGGGTCCCGAGCAGTACTTC.